These 30 T cell receptor beta chains share one sample of origin, sequenced in a study of T cell responses to AZD1222 COVID-19 vaccine (dated by TCRdb to the early 2020s). Receptors were amplified or captured by the immunoSEQ multiplex PCR assay. TCRdb limited this immuneACCESS table to in-frame rearrangements with V and J called. A share of clones is missing; checked studies link under half to unresolved V genes, and the rest is unexplained. The table for this sample lists fewer than 200,000 clones; 85% to 90% of them were counted only once. Clones ranked in the top ten supply around 1.6% of the sample. The meaning of the sample's time point label: baseline before first vaccination. This specimen was peripheral blood, taken on day 0 of AZD1222 vaccination. The receptors stem from an adult in good health.

The CDR3 region is CATSDRGEKLFF. In DNA form, the CDR3 reads TGTGCCACCTCGGACAGGGGCGAAAAACTGTTTTTT. V gene TRBV19 combines with J gene TRBJ1-4; 9 bases are shared with TRBD1. This CDR3 comprises 12 residues. Germline lookup yields CDR1 LNHDA and CDR2 SQIVND (reference sequence). V lost 10 bases, J lost 8 bases, and 5 bases stayed unmatched.

DNA of the CDR3: TGCGCCAGCAGCCAAGCCCCTCCGGACAGATTGAACACTGAAGCTTTCTTT. This codes for CASSQAPPDRLNTEAFF. The chain joins TRBV4-1 to TRBJ1-1; D is possibly TRBD1 (6 bases). With 1 base removed from V and 0 bases from J, the gap between germline ends came to 15 bases. This CDR3 is 17 amino acids long. From germline, CDR1 is MGHRA and CDR2 YSYEKL.

The V gene is TRBV6-6, the J gene TRBJ1-5, with D hard to call. Germline-derived CDR1 and CDR2 are MNHNY and SVGAGI (reference sequence). This CDR3 contains 14 residues. The ends were cut back, 0 bases at V and 4 bases at J, with 7 bases in the middle. CDR3: CASSYSIQNQPQHF. Here the CDR3 DNA reads TGTGCCAGCAGTTACTCGATCCAGAATCAGCCCCAGCATTTT.

The chain links TRBV11-2 to TRBJ2-5; 8 bases align to TRBD2. Trimming took 4 bases from V and 1 from J; bases not matched to a gene: 5. CDR3 length: 15 amino acids. In germline, CDR1 is SGHAT, CDR2 FQNNGV. The CDR3 sequence is CASSSTSGPQETQYF. As DNA, the CDR3 is TGTGCCAGCAGCTCAACTAGCGGACCCCAAGAGACCCAGTACTTC.

The CDR3 reads CASTRTELGSGNTIYF. CDR3 in DNA: TGCGCCAGCACAAGGACAGAGCTAGGATCTGGAAACACCATATATTTT. The chain recombines TRBV5-1 with TRBJ1-3, with D possibly being TRBD1 (6 bases). Germline V gene lookup returns CDR1 SGHRS and CDR2 YFSETQ. V shed 6 bases and J shed 1 base, with 17 bases lying between them. The CDR3 runs 16 residues.

This rearrangement joins TRBV11-2 to TRBJ2-7; D may be TRBD1 or TRBD2 (5 bases each). This CDR3 contains 14 residues. The V gene lost 1 base and the J gene lost 4 bases, with 11 bases spanning the gap. The germline V gene encodes CDR1 SGHAT and CDR2 FQNNGV. CDR3 amino acids: CASSLAQGAYEQYV. The CDR3 DNA is TGTGCCAGCAGCTTAGCGCAGGGAGCTTACGAGCAGTACGTC.

The chain has TRBV5-6 and TRBJ2-7, with TRBD1 matching over 7 bases. CDR1 and CDR2 from the germline V gene are SGHDT and YYEEEE. Losses at the gene ends were 0 bases for V and 7 bases for J; bases not matched to a gene: 13. The CDR3 runs 16 residues. CDR3 residues: CASSLELTGWGLEQYF. The CDR3 coding sequence is TGTGCCAGCAGCTTGGAACTGACAGGGTGGGGCCTTGAGCAGTACTTC.

The genes are TRBV18 and TRBJ2-2; 7 bases are shared with TRBD1. Germline V CDR1 and CDR2: KGHSH, LQKENI. The junction had 7 bases not matched to a gene; V was cut back by 3 bases and J by 6 bases. The CDR3 covers 15 residues. The CDR3, as DNA: TGTGCCAGCTCACCGAGACAGGGCGTGGCCGGGGAGCTGTTTTTT. Translation gives CASSPRQGVAGELFF.

The chain employs TRBV28 and TRBJ1-1; D is unresolved. This CDR3 contains 12 residues. Trimming stripped 5 bases from V and 6 bases from J, with 10 bases between. Germline loops: CDR1 MDHEN, CDR2 SYDVKM. In DNA, the CDR3 is TGTGCCAGCAGTAAGGACCATCCTGAAGCTTTCTTT. Translated: CASSKDHPEAFF.

The V call is TRBV23-1, the J call TRBJ1-5, with D unresolved. TRBV23-1 is flagged as an ORF with uncertain function. Trimming pared 2 bases from V and 0 bases from J, leaving 5 bases between. The CDR3 is made up of 14 amino acids. CDR3 residues: CASSQRPSNQPQHF. The CDR3 DNA is TGCGCCAGCAGTCAAAGGCCTAGCAATCAGCCCCAGCATTTT.

In this sample, this clone turned up once. The rearrangement links TRBV5-1 to TRBJ2-1, with D possibly TRBD2 on 6 matching bases. The CDR3 has 14 amino acids. Germline CDR1 SGHRS, CDR2 YFSETQ. The ends were cut back, 7 bases at V and 0 bases at J, with 11 bases in the middle. CDR3 loop: CASGGSSSYNEQFF. In nucleotides, the CDR3 is TGCGCCAGCGGAGGGTCGAGCTCCTACAATGAGCAGTTCTTC.

For the CDR3, the DNA is TGTGCCAGCAGCTTAGAGGGTGCCTCCACTAATGAAAAACTGTTTTTT. Residues: CASSLEGASTNEKLFF. This chain connects TRBV11-2 to TRBJ1-4; the D is unclear. The CDR3 runs 16 residues. Germline CDR1 reads SGHAT; CDR2 reads FQNNGV. Trimming took 0 bases from V and 2 from J, leaving 10 bases between them.

The rearrangement joins TRBV19 to TRBJ2-7; possibly TRBD1 for D (5 bases). Germline V lookup: CDR1 LNHDA, CDR2 SQIVND (reference sequence). The CDR3 extends over 13 amino acids. V was pared by 11 bases and J by 2 bases, with 16 bases between. The CDR3 nucleotides are TGTGCCTCCTCGTGGGGCTACCCCTACGAGCAGTACTTC. Its translation is CASSWGYPYEQYF.

The chain recombines TRBV12-3 or TRBV12-4 with TRBJ2-5; 7 nucleotides line up with TRBD1. The V gene end was trimmed by 1 base and the J gene end by 6 bases; junction bases not matched to a gene: 2. The CDR3 runs to 13 residues. In DNA form, the CDR3 reads TGTGCCAGCAGTTTAGTACAGGGGCAGACCCAGTACTTC. Its translation: CASSLVQGQTQYF.

The rearrangement uses TRBV3-1 (or the pseudogene TRBV3-2) and TRBJ1-3, with 8 positions matching TRBD1. This CDR3 contains 14 residues. In germline, CDR1 is LGHDT, CDR2 YNNKEL (reference sequence). Trimming removed 4 bases from V and 4 bases from J; junction bases left unmatched: 3. The CDR3 sequence: CASSPRDRGNTIYF. The CDR3 DNA sequence: TGTGCCAGCAGCCCGCGGGACAGGGGAAACACCATATATTTT.

This chain joins TRBV7-8 and TRBJ2-5; perhaps TRBD2 as D (6 bases). V lost 4 bases and J 2 bases, leaving 17 bases between the germline ends. Germline loops: CDR1 SGHVS, CDR2 FQNEAQ. This CDR3 region has 16 residues. CDR3 sequence: CASSSHGRGGQETQYF. The CDR3 DNA sequence: TGTGCCAGCAGCTCCCATGGGCGGGGAGGTCAAGAGACCCAGTACTTC.

The J gene is TRBJ2-2, the V gene TRBV6-1; the match to TRBD1 covers 9 bases. V lost 2 bases and J lost 1; bases outside the gene matches: 2. Germline CDR1 MNHNS, CDR2 SASEGT. The CDR3 has 16 residues. The CDR3 protein is CASSERGQGNTGELFF. In DNA, the CDR3 is TGTGCCAGCAGTGAACGGGGACAGGGGAACACCGGGGAGCTGTTTTTT.

The CDR3 DNA follows: TGTGCCAGCAGTTTAAGGGGAGCTCCCTATAATTCACCCCTCCACTTT. It specifies CASSLRGAPYNSPLHF. The chain couples TRBV27 to TRBJ1-6; possibly TRBD1 for D (5 bases). V was shortened by 2 bases and J by 2 bases, with 10 bases between the two germline ends. The germline gives CDR1 MNHEY, CDR2 SMNVEV (reference sequence). This CDR3 spans 16 amino acids.

The chain is built from TRBV6-5 and TRBJ1-4, with 8 bases that match TRBD1. Germline lookup yields CDR1 MNHEY and CDR2 SVGAGI. The CDR3 is 14 amino acids. J gave up 3 bases and V 6 bases, and 3 bases lay outside the gene matches. The CDR3 coding sequence is TGTGCCAGCAGCCCGGACAGGGCTAATGAAAAACTGTTTTTT. Amino acids: CASSPDRANEKLFF.

V gene TRBV7-8 combines with J gene TRBJ1-5; 10 bases agree with TRBD1. The ends lost 5 bases at V and 3 bases at J; junction bases unmatched: 7. The CDR3 spans 16 residues. Germline V gives CDR1 SGHVS, CDR2 FQNEAQ. DNA for the CDR3: TGTGCCAGCAGCCGGGGGACAGGGGTCTCCAATCAGCCCCAGCATTTT. This encodes CASSRGTGVSNQPQHF. The variable domain in full, completed from reference TRBV7-8 and TRBJ1-5, reads GAGVSQSPRYKVAKRGQDVALRCDPISGHVSLFWYQQALGQGPEFLTYFQNEAQLDKSGLPSDRFFAERPEGSVSTLKIQRTQQEDSAVYLCASSRGTGVSNQPQHFGDGTRLSIL.

This chain joins TRBV5-1 and TRBJ2-2; D assignment may be TRBD1 or TRBD2 (5 bases each). The CDR3 contains 16 residues. V lost 0 bases and J 5 bases, leaving 14 bases between the germline ends. Looked up from germline, CDR1 is SGHRS and CDR2 is YFSETQ. For the CDR3, the DNA is TGCGCCAGCAGCTTGGGAGGGACGGCTCAAACCGGGGAGCTGTTTTTT. It yields the protein CASSLGGTAQTGELFF.

The rearrangement joins TRBV5-4 to TRBJ2-6, with 13 bases matching TRBD2. V lost 4 bases, J lost 1 base, and 2 bases stayed unmatched. The CDR3 has 17 residues. Looked up from germline, CDR1 is SGHNT and CDR2 is YYREEE (reference sequence). The CDR3 DNA reads as TGTGCCAGCAGCACGGGACTAGCGGGGTCTGGGGCCAACGTCCTGACTTTC. It translates to CASSTGLAGSGANVLTF.

The chain couples TRBV7-8 to TRBJ1-6; 7 positions agree with TRBD1. The CDR3 is made up of 17 amino acids. V dropped 0 bases and J dropped 5; count of bases not matched to a gene: 7. Per germline, CDR1 SGHVS and CDR2 FQNEAQ. CDR3 in amino acids: CASSLASGTANNSPLHF. CDR3 sequence (DNA): TGTGCCAGCAGCTTAGCCTCGGGGACAGCTAATAATTCACCCCTCCACTTT.

The chain couples TRBV12-1 to TRBJ1-3. TRBV12-1 is an annotated pseudogene. The CDR3 extends over 12 amino acids. CDR3 residues: CASSFFPDTIYF. CDR3 bases: TGTGCCAGCAGCTTTTTCCCCGACACCATATATTTT.

This rearrangement joins TRBV10-2 to TRBJ1-5, with 8 nucleotides matching TRBD1. Germline V lookup: CDR1 WSHSY, CDR2 SAAADI. The CDR3 loop spans 13 amino acids. V shed 4 bases, J shed 6 bases, and the junction held 2 bases outside the gene matches. For the CDR3, the DNA is TGCGCCAGCAGTGGACAGGGGAGTCAGCCCCAGCATTTT. Translation gives CASSGQGSQPQHF.

This chain uses TRBV10-1 with TRBJ2-5, with D uncertain. Germline CDR1 WNHNN, CDR2 SYGVQD (reference sequence). The germline V and J ends were trimmed by 3 bases and 4 bases, with 6 bases remaining between them. CDR3 size: 12 residues. The CDR3 region is CASSDTLETQYF. The CDR3 DNA reads as TGCGCCAGCAGTGACACCCTAGAGACCCAGTACTTC.

The CDR3 DNA follows: TGTGCCAGCAGCGTAGCTCCGACAGGGGGCAACTATGGCTACACCTTC. As protein: CASSVAPTGGNYGYTF. V usage is TRBV9 and J usage is TRBJ1-2; 10 bases are shared with TRBD1. CDR1 is SGDLS and CDR2 is YYNGEE in the germline V gene. The V gene end was trimmed by 0 bases and the J gene end by 2 bases; junction bases not matched to a gene: 4. CDR3 length: 16 amino acids.

This chain's CDR3 is CASSQDGQASYNEQFF. CDR3 sequence (DNA): TGCGCCAGCAGCCAAGACGGACAGGCGTCCTACAATGAGCAGTTCTTC. The rearrangement links TRBV4-3 to TRBJ2-1, with TRBD1 matching over 7 bases. The V gene end was trimmed by 0 bases and the J gene end by 1 base; junction bases not matched to a gene: 3. The length of the CDR3 is 16 residues. Germline V CDR1 and CDR2: LGHNA, YSLEER.

The chain recombines TRBV27 with TRBJ2-1, with 7 bases fitting TRBD2. After removal of 3 bases from V and 3 bases from J, the junction contained 8 bases not matched to a gene. Germline CDR1 and CDR2: MNHEY and SMNVEV (reference sequence). The CDR3 sequence is 16 residues long. CDR3 nucleotides: TGTGCCAGCAGTTTGGTCGGCGGGAGATTCTACAATGAGCAGTTCTTC. Translated, it gives CASSLVGGRFYNEQFF.

This clone was counted between two and nine times. The rearrangement links TRBV19 to TRBJ2-1; 8 nucleotides agree with TRBD1. The CDR3 is 13 residues long. Germline lookup yields CDR1 LNHDA and CDR2 SQIVND (reference sequence). With 6 bases clipped from V and 4 bases from J, the junction kept 2 bases outside the gene matches. CDR3 sequence reads: CASRGQGYNEQFF. CDR3 nucleotide sequence: TGTGCCAGTAGAGGACAGGGATACAATGAGCAGTTCTTC.